The 18 T cell receptor beta chains listed next were all sequenced from one sample in a study of OX40 agonist ivuxolimab in advanced cancers. TCRdb keeps only in-frame clones here, not all; method: immunoSEQ multiplex PCR. The table has about 35,000 clones, just under 80% seen once. The starting material was CD4+ or CD8+ T cells sorted from blood, obtained in a trial of the OX40 agonist ivuxolimab. Receptors were obtained from an adult with an advanced solid tumor such as melanoma, head and neck, liver or kidney cancer.

The chain uses TRBV6-1 and TRBJ1-6, with D maybe TRBD1 (6 bases). V lost 2 bases, J lost 0 bases, and 11 bases lay in between. Germline CDR1 reads MNHNS; CDR2 reads SASEGT. This CDR3 contains 17 residues. DNA for the CDR3: TGTGCCAGCAGTGAAACAGGGTGGGGCTCCTATAATTCACCCCTCCACTTT. It translates to CASSETGWGSYNSPLHF.

J is TRBJ1-1 and V is TRBV6-6, with a weak D call TRBD1 (5 bases). The germline CDR1 and CDR2 sequences are MNHNY and SVGAGI (reference sequence). This CDR3 contains 14 residues. With 0 bases removed from V and 4 bases from J, the gap between germline ends came to 9 bases. The DNA of the CDR3 is TGTGCCAGCAGTTACTCGGCCGGGGCCACTGAAGCTTTCTTT. The encoded protein is CASSYSAGATEAFF.

For the CDR3, the DNA is TGTGCCAGCAGTTTCGGGAATCAGCCCCAGCATTTT. This codes for CASSFGNQPQHF. The chain links TRBV28 to TRBJ1-5; D gene unclear. Trimming shortened V by 3 bases and J by 4 bases, and 4 bases separated the two germline ends. CDR1 and CDR2 from the germline V gene are MDHEN and SYDVKM. CDR3 length: 12 residues.

This chain joins TRBV23-1 and TRBJ2-5; no reliable D call. TRBV23-1 is treated as an ORF (open reading frame) with a function not yet certain. This CDR3 spans 14 amino acids. With 11 bases removed from V and 2 bases from J, the gap between germline ends came to 18 bases. The CDR3 coding sequence is TGCGCCGGTGGAGTGGTGAGGAGACAAGAGACCCAGTACTTC. Translating gives CAGGVVRRQETQYF.

This clone was counted only a few times. The chain joins TRBV19 to TRBJ1-5; maybe TRBD1 (5 bases). V was shortened by 6 bases and J by 4 bases, with 16 bases between the two germline ends. CDR3 length: 15 amino acids. Per germline, CDR1 LNHDA and CDR2 SQIVND (reference sequence). The CDR3 is CASREGTAGNQPQHF. CDR3 coding DNA: TGTGCCAGTAGGGAGGGGACGGCTGGAAATCAGCCCCAGCATTTT.

The chain joins TRBV29-1 to TRBJ2-5; a possible D gene is TRBD1 (6 bases). The J call is in doubt because the DNA end fits TRBJ2-7 better. The CDR3 is made up of 13 amino acids. The germline V gene encodes CDR1 SQVTM and CDR2 ANQGSEA. The CDR3 region has the DNA TGCAGCGTCTCCGAGGACAGCTCCTACGAGCAGTACTTC. Amino acids: CSVSEDSSYEQYF.

The CDR3 sequence is CASGGGVGNQPQHF. In DNA form, the CDR3 reads TGTGCCAGCGGGGGGGGCGTGGGCAATCAGCCCCAGCATTTT. This chain joins TRBV28 and TRBJ1-5, with D maybe TRBD1 (6 bases). The germline CDR1 and CDR2 sequences are MDHEN and SYDVKM. The CDR3 consists of 14 residues. The ends were cut back, 8 bases at V and 2 bases at J, with 13 bases in the middle. Filled out from reference TRBV28 and TRBJ1-5, the complete variable domain reads DVKVTQSSRYLVKRTGEKVFLECVQDMDHENMFWYRQDPGLGLRLIYFSYDVKMKEKGDIPEGYSVSREKKERFSLILESASTNQTSMYLCASGGGVGNQPQHFGDGTRLSIL.

The V and J genes are TRBV19 and TRBJ2-7; 8 bases are shared with TRBD2. V was pared by 8 bases and J by 2 bases, with 5 bases of the junction left unmatched. The germline CDR1 and CDR2 sequences are LNHDA and SQIVND (reference sequence). This CDR3 spans 13 amino acids. CDR3 DNA: TGTGCCAGTTCGGGAGGGCCTCCCTACGAGCAGTACTTC. Translating it yields CASSGGPPYEQYF. Looking up the rest from reference TRBV19 and TRBJ2-7 gives the full variable domain: DGGITQSPKYLFRKEGQNVTLSCEQNLNHDAMYWYRQDPGQGLRLIYYSQIVNDFQKGDIAEGYSVSREKKESFPLTVTSAQKNPTAFYLCASSGGPPYEQYFGPGTRLTVT.

The chain recombines TRBV5-1 with TRBJ2-7, with D possibly being TRBD1 (5 bases). The CDR3 totals 15 residues. Trimming cost V 0 bases and J 6 bases, with 16 bases left between them. Germline loops: CDR1 SGHRS, CDR2 YFSETQ. CDR3 DNA: TGCGCCAGCAGCTTGGTAGGGCAGGGTGACGGCGAGCAGTACTTC. Protein: CASSLVGQGDGEQYF. Using reference TRBV5-1 and TRBJ2-7 for the parts outside the CDR3, the full variable domain is KAGVTQTPRYLIKTRGQQVTLSCSPISGHRSVSWYQQTPGQGLQFLFEYFSETQRNKGNFPGRFSGRQFSNSRSEMNVSTLELGDSALYLCASSLVGQGDGEQYFGPGTRLTVT.

This chain connects TRBV9 to TRBJ2-7; D is undetermined. The V gene lost 4 bases and the J gene lost 5 bases, with 13 bases spanning the gap. Germline V CDR1 and CDR2: SGDLS, YYNGEE. The CDR3 consists of 13 residues. CDR3 protein: CASSPPRGNEQYF. The CDR3 nucleotides are TGTGCCAGCAGCCCCCCTAGAGGAAACGAGCAGTACTTC.

The V call is TRBV6-1, the J call TRBJ2-2; unclear D gene. The V gene's germline CDR1 is MNHNS and CDR2 SASEGT. Trimming pared 2 bases from V and 2 bases from J, leaving 18 bases between. This CDR3 contains 18 residues. The chain's CDR3 is CASSEISVTRLNTGELFF. CDR3 DNA sequence: TGTGCCAGCAGTGAAATATCTGTCACTCGCCTTAACACCGGGGAGCTGTTTTTT.

The rearrangement links TRBV7-9 to TRBJ2-7; D may be TRBD1 or TRBD2 (6 bases each). From germline, CDR1 is SEHNR and CDR2 FQNEAQ (reference sequence). This CDR3 has 17 amino acids. The germline V and J ends were trimmed by 1 base and 2 bases, with 18 bases remaining between them. The CDR3 nucleotides are TGTGCCAGCAGCTTAGGCGTGGGCGGGACACTCACCTACGAGCAGTACTTC. Its translation is CASSLGVGGTLTYEQYF. The complete variable domain, with remaining parts taken from reference TRBV7-9 and TRBJ2-7, reads DTGVSQNPRHKITKRGQNVTFRCDPISEHNRLYWYRQTLGQGPEFLTYFQNEAQLEKSRLLSDRFSAERPKGSFSTLEIQRTEQGDSAMYLCASSLGVGGTLTYEQYFGPGTRLTVT.

J is TRBJ1-4 and V is TRBV30; D remains unclear. Germline CDR1 GTSNPN, CDR2 SVGIG (reference sequence). Trimming shortened V by 2 bases and J by 8 bases, and 12 bases separated the two germline ends. The CDR3 loop spans 13 amino acids. The CDR3 DNA reads TGTGCCTGGAGTACGGGGTCGGGCGAAAAACTGTTTTTT. Protein sequence: CAWSTGSGEKLFF.

This clone was seen a few times. The rearrangement links TRBV7-9 to TRBJ2-7; 8 bases are shared with TRBD1. V shed 4 bases, J shed 9 bases, and the junction held 11 bases outside the gene matches. Germline V lookup: CDR1 SEHNR, CDR2 FQNEAQ (reference sequence). This CDR3 is 14 amino acids long. The DNA of the CDR3 is TGTGCCAGCAGCTCCGACAGGGGACCCTCAGGGCAGTACTTC. Protein sequence: CASSSDRGPSGQYF. Based on the CDR3 plus reference TRBV7-9 and TRBJ2-7, the full variable domain is DTGVSQNPRHKITKRGQNVTFRCDPISEHNRLYWYRQTLGQGPEFLTYFQNEAQLEKSRLLSDRFSAERPKGSFSTLEIQRTEQGDSAMYLCASSSDRGPSGQYFGPGTRLTVT.

The chain carries TRBV7-8 and TRBJ1-1; 7 bases map to TRBD1. This CDR3 is 14 amino acids long. V dropped 4 bases and J dropped 3; count of bases not matched to a gene: 5. The germline gives CDR1 SGHVS, CDR2 FQNEAQ. CDR3 DNA: TGTGCCAGCAGCTCGGGACAGCCATACACTGAAGCTTTCTTT. This translates into CASSSGQPYTEAFF.

This chain joins TRBV19 and TRBJ1-4, with TRBD1 as a possible D gene (5 bases). The CDR3 spans 16 residues. Germline values: CDR1 LNHDA, CDR2 SQIVND (reference sequence). Trimming took off 4 bases at V and 0 bases at J, with 12 bases between the two ends. CDR3 loop: CASSTRGGATNEKLFF. The CDR3, as DNA: TGTGCCAGTAGTACCCGTGGGGGAGCAACTAATGAAAAACTGTTTTTT.

Points on this clone: The junction departs from the called germline gene at one end, perhaps through a read error. The chain employs TRBV9 and TRBJ2-5; D is possibly TRBD1 or TRBD2 (5 bases each). Germline V CDR1 and CDR2: SGDLS, YYNGEE. The CDR3 length is 13 residues. The CDR3 protein is CVSSRTGTETQYF. CDR3 nucleotides: TGTGTCAGCAGCCGAACCGGGACGGAGACCCAGTACTTC.

The chain recombines TRBV2 with TRBJ2-1, with 10 bases matching TRBD2. The CDR3 spans 14 residues. Germline loops: CDR1 SNHLY, CDR2 FYNNEI. Losses at the gene ends were 6 bases for V and 13 bases for J; bases not matched to a gene: 12. The CDR3 protein is CASRGEASGRGQFF. Here the CDR3 DNA reads TGTGCCAGCAGAGGGGAGGCTAGCGGGAGAGGTCAGTTCTTC.